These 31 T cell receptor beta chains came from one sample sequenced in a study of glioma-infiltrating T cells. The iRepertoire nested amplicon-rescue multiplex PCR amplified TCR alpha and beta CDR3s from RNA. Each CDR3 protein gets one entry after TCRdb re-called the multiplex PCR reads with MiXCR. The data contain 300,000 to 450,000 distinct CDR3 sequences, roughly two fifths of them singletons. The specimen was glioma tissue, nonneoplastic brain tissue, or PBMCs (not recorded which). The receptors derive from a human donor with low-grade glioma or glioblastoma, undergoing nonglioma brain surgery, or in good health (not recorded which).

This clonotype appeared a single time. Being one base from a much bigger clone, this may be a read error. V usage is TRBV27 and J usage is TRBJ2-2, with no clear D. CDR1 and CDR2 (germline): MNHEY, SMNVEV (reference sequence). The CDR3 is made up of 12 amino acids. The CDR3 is CVSSVLTGELFF. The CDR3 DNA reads TGTGTCAGCAGTGTGTTAACCGGGGAGCTGTTTTTT.

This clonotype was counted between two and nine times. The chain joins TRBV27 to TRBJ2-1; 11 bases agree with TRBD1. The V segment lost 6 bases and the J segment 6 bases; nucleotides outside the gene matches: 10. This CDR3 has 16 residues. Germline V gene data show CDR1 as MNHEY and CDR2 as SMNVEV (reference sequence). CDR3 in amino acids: CASSLLRDRGINEQFF. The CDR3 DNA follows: TGTGCCAGCAGCCTCCTCCGGGACAGGGGGATCAATGAGCAGTTCTTC.

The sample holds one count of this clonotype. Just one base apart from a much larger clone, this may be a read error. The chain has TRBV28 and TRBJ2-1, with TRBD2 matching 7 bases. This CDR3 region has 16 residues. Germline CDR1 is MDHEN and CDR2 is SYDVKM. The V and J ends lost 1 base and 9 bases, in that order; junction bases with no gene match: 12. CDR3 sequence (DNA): TGTGCCAGCAGTTTATTTTTGGGCGGGAGACACAGTGAGCAGTTCTTC. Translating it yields CASSLFLGGRHSEQFF.

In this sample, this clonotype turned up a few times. CDR3 in amino acids: CSARDSDNEQFF. In DNA form, the CDR3 reads TGCAGTGCTAGAGATTCTGACAATGAGCAGTTCTTC. The V and J genes are TRBV20-1 and TRBJ2-1; no firm D call. The CDR3 loop spans 12 amino acids. The germline V gene encodes CDR1 DFQATT and CDR2 SNEGSKA (reference sequence). The V end was cut by 0 bases, the J end by 5 bases, with 5 bases between.

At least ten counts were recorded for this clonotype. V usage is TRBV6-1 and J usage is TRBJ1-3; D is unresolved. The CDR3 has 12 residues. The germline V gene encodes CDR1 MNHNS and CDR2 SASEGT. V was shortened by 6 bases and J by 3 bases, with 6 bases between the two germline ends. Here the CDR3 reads CASSINGNTIYF. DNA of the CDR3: TGTGCCAGCAGCATAAATGGAAACACCATATATTTT.

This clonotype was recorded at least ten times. For the CDR3, the DNA is TGTGCCAGCAGGCCGGGACAGGCTATTTATCTTACGCAGTATTTT. It specifies CASRPGQAIYLTQYF. The J gene is TRBJ2-3, the V gene TRBV27, with 8 bases identical to TRBD1. The CDR3 is made up of 15 amino acids. CDR1 is MNHEY, CDR2 SMNVEV, per germline (reference sequence). V trimming: 6 bases; J trimming: 8 bases; junction bases outside the gene matches: 13.

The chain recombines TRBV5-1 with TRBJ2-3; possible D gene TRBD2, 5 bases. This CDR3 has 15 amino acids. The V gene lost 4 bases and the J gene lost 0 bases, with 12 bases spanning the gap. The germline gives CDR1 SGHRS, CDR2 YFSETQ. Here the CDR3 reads CASSTTRASTDTQYF. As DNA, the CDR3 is TGCGCCAGCAGCACAACTAGGGCTAGCACAGATACGCAGTATTTT.

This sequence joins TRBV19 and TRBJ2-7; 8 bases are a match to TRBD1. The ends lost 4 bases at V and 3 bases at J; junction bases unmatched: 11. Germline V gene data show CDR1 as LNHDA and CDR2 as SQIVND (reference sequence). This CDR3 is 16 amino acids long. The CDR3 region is CASSTPAGGKVYEQYF. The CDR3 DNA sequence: TGTGCCAGTAGTACCCCCGCAGGGGGCAAGGTCTACGAGCAGTACTTC.

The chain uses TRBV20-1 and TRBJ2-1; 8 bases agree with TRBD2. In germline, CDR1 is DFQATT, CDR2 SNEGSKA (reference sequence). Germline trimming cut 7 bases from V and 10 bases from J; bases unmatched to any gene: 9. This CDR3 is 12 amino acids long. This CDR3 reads CSGERETYEQFF. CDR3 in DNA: TGCAGTGGCGAGCGGGAGACCTACGAGCAGTTCTTC.

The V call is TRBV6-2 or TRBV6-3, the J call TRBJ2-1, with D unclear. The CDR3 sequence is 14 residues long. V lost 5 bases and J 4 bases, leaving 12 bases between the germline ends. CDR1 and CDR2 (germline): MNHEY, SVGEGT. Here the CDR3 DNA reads TGTGCCAGCAGTGACAATCTAGATTACAATGAGCAGTTCTTC. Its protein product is CASSDNLDYNEQFF.

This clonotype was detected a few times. In DNA form, the CDR3 reads TGTGCCAGCAGTTTTAACCCAGGGGGAGAGGGCTACACCTTC. The encoded protein is CASSFNPGGEGYTF. This chain connects TRBV28 to TRBJ1-2, with 7 positions matching TRBD1. Per germline, CDR1 MDHEN and CDR2 SYDVKM. Trimming took 3 bases from V and 8 from J; bases not matched to a gene: 9. There are 14 residues in the CDR3.

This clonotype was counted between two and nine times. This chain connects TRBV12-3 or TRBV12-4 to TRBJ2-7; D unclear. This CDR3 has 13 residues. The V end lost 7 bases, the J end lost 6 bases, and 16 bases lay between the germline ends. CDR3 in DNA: TGTGCCAGCATGCCAGCGAACTACCTCGAGCAGTACTTC. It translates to CASMPANYLEQYF.

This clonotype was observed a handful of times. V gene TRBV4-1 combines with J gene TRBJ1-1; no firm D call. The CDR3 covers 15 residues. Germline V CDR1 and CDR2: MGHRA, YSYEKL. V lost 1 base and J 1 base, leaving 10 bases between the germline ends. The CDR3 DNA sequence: TGCGCCAGCAGCCAAGTATCTGGGCCGAACACTGAAGCTTTCTTT. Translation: CASSQVSGPNTEAFF.

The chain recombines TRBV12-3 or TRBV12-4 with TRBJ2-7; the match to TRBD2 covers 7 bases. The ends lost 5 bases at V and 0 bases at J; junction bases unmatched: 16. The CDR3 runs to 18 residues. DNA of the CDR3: TGTGCCAGCAGTCCCTATTTTGGGGCTAGCGGTCCCTCCTACGAGCAGTACTTC. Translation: CASSPYFGASGPSYEQYF.

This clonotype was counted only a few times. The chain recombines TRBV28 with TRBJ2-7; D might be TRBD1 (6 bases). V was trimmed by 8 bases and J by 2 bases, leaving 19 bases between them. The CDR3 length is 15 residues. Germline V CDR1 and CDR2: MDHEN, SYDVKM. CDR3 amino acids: CASLLGGRSAYEQYF. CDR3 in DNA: TGTGCCAGCTTACTTGGGGGCAGGTCGGCCTACGAGCAGTACTTC. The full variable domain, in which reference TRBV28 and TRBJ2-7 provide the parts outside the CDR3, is DVKVTQSSRYLVKRTGEKVFLECVQDMDHENMFWYRQDPGLGLRLIYFSYDVKMKEKGDIPEGYSVSREKKERFSLILESASTNQTSMYLCASLLGGRSAYEQYFGPGTRLTVT.

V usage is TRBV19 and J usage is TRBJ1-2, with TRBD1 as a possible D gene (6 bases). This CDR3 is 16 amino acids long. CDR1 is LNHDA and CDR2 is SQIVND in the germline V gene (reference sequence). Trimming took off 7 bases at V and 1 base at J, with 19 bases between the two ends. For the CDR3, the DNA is TGTGCCAGTACCCTGAATCACCGGGACATTAACTATGGCTACACCTTC. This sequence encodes CASTLNHRDINYGYTF.

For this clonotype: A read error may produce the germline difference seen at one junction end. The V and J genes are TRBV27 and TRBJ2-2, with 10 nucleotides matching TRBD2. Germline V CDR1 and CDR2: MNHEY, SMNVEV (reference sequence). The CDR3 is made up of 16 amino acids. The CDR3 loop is CVSSSRTSGNTGELFF. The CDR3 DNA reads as TGTGTCAGCAGTTCCCGGACTAGCGGGAACACCGGGGAGCTGTTTTTT.

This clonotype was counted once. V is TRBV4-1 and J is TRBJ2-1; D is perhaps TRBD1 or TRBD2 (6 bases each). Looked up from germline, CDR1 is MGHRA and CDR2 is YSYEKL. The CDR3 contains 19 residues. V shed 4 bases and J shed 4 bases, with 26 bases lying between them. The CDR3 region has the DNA TGCGCCAGCAGCCCCGGGGGCCGGAGGATCGAGGGGGATTACAATGAGCAGTTCTTC. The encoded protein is CASSPGGRRIEGDYNEQFF.

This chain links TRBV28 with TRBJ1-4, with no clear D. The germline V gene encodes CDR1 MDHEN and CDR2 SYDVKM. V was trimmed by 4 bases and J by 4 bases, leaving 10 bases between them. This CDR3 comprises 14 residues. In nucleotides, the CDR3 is TGTGCCAGCAGTTCGACGGGTATTAATGAAAAACTGTTTTTT. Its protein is CASSSTGINEKLFF.

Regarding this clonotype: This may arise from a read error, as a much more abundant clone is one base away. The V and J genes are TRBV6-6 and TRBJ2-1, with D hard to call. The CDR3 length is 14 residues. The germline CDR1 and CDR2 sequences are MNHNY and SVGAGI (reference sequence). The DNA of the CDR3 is TGTGCCAGCAGTTACTCGTCAGAGTACAATGAGCGGTTCTTC. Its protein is CASSYSSEYNERFF.

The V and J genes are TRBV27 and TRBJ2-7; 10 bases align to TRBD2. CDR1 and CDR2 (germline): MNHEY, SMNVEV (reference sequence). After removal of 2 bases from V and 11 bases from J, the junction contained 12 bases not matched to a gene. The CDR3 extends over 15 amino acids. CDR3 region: CASSLRFGPSGRKYF. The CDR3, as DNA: TGTGCCAGCAGTTTAAGGTTTGGGCCTAGCGGGAGAAAGTACTTC.

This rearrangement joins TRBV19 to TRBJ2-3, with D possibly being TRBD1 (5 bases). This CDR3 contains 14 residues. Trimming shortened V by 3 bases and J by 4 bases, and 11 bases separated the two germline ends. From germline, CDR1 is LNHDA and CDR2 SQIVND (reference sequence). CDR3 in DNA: TGTGCCAGTAGTATTAAGGGGAAGTCAGATACGCAGTATTTT. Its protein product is CASSIKGKSDTQYF.

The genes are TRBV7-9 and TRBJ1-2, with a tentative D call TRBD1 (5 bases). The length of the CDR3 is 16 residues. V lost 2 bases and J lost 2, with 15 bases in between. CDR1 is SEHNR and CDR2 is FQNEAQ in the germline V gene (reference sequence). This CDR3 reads CASSLSGRGANYGYTF. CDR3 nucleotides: TGTGCCAGCAGCTTATCGGGGAGGGGTGCCAACTATGGCTACACCTTC.

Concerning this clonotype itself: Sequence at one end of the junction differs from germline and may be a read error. The CDR3 DNA is TGTGCCTGCAGCCCCGGACGGAACTACGAGCAGTACTTC. Protein sequence: CACSPGRNYEQYF. This chain connects TRBV5-4 to TRBJ2-7; D gene unclear. CDR1 and CDR2 (germline): SGHNT, YYREEE (reference sequence). The CDR3 is made up of 13 amino acids.

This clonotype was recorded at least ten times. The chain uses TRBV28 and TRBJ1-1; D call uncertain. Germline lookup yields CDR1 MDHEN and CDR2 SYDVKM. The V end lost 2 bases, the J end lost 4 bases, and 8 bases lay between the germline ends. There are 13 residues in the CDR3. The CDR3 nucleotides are TGTGCCAGCAGTTTACTAGAGAGCACTGAAGCTTTCTTT. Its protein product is CASSLLESTEAFF.

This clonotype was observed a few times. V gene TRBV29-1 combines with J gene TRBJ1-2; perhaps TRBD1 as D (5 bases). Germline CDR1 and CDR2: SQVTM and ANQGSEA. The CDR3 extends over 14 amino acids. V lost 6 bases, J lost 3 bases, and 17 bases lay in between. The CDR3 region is CSVAGGDGYYGYTF. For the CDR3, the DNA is TGCAGCGTCGCGGGGGGGGACGGATACTATGGCTACACCTTC.

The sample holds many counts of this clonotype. The CDR3: CASSASPEGRLVYGYTF. The CDR3 region has the DNA TGTGCCAGCAGTGCCTCCCCGGAGGGGCGCTTGGTCTATGGCTACACCTTC. The rearrangement uses TRBV6-2 or TRBV6-3 and TRBJ1-2; tentative D call: TRBD1 (5 bases). V was trimmed by 5 bases and J by 4 bases, leaving 23 bases between them. Germline assignment: CDR1 MNHEY and CDR2 SVGEGT. The CDR3 contains 17 residues.

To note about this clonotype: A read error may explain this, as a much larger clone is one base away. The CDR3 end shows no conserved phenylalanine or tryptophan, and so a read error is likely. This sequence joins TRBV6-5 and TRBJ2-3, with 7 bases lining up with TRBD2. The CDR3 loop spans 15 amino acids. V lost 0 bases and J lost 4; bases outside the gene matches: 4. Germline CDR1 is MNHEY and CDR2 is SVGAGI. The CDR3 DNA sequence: TGTGCCAGCAGTTACTCGGCGGGAGCAGCAGATACGCAGTATTGT. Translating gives CASSYSAGAADTQYC.

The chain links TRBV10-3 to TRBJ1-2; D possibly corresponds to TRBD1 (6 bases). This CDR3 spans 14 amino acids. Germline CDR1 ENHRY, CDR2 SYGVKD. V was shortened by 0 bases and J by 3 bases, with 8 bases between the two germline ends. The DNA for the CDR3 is TGTGCCATCAGTGAGTCGAGGGGGGACTATGGCTACACCTTC. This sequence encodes CAISESRGDYGYTF.

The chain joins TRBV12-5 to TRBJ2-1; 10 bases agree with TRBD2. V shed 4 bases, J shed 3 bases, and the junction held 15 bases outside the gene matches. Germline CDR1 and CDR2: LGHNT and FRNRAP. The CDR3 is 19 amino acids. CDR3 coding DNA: TGTGCTAGTGGTTCGATCAAGGGCATCCAGCGGGAGGGCTACAATGAGCAGTTCTTC. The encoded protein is CASGSIKGIQREGYNEQFF.

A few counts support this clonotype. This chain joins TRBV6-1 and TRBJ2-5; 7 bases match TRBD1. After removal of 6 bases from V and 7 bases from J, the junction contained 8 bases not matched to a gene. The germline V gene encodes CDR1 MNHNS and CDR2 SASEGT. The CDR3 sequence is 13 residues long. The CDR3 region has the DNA TGTGCCAGCAGCGGCGACAGGGTTGGGACCCAGTACTTC. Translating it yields CASSGDRVGTQYF.